A selection of T cell receptor beta chains follows, all from one sample in a study of T cells in Graves' hyperthyroidism and ophthalmopathy. TCRdb re-analysed the multiplex PCR reads in MiXCR, keeping a single row per CDR3 protein. The sample has fewer than 400,000 distinct CDR3 sequences, 15% to 17% seen once. The sequenced sample consisted of blood. These TCRs come from a woman aged 18-29 years with Graves' hyperthyroidism that later progressed to Graves' ophthalmopathy. The CDR3 runs from the conserved cysteine through the conserved F or W. Each record gives: J gene, D gene, V gene, clone size, CDR3 DNA, CDR3 protein. The D gene is left open where the match is weak. For some rows the clone size is stated as once, few or many, or as a class when expanded; others skip it.

J: TRBJ1-1; D: NA; V: TRBV7-8; size: few; DNA: TGTGCCAGCAGCTTAGGCGGGGGGACGGTCGAAGCTTTCTTT; CDR3: CASSLGGGTVEAFF
J: TRBJ1-1; D: NA; V: TRBV6-1; size: many; DNA: TGTGCCAGCAGCCGGGTGCGTACTGAAGCTTTCTTT; CDR3: CASSRVRTEAFF
J: TRBJ2-7; D: NA; V: TRBV10-1; size: NA; DNA: TGCGCCAGCTCCCCAGGACAGCCCGGCTCCTACGAGCAGTACTTC; CDR3: CASSPGQPGSYEQYF
J: TRBJ1-3; D: NA; V: TRBV12-3/TRBV12-4; size: few; DNA: TGTGCCAGCAGCTACGACAGGTCCCTCTCTGGAAACACCATATATTTT; CDR3: CASSYDRSLSGNTIYF
J: TRBJ1-6; D: TRBD1; V: TRBV28; size: NA; DNA: TGTGCCAGCAGTTCAGGACAGGGGCGAGACTCCTATAATTCACCCCTCCACTTT; CDR3: CASSSGQGRDSYNSPLHF
J: TRBJ2-7; D: TRBD1; V: TRBV6-5; size: many; DNA: TGTGCCAGCAGTTACGCCGGGACAGGTTCCTACGAGCAGTACTTC; CDR3: CASSYAGTGSYEQYF
J: TRBJ2-5; D: NA; V: TRBV6-2/TRBV6-3; size: NA; DNA: TGTGCCAGCAGGAGTCGCCAAGAGACCCAGTACTTC; CDR3: CASRSRQETQYF
J: TRBJ1-2; D: NA; V: TRBV24-1; size: many; DNA: TGTGCCACCAGTGAGGACACCTACTATGGCTACACCTTC; CDR3: CATSEDTYYGYTF
J: TRBJ2-1; D: NA; V: TRBV27; size: NA; DNA: TGTGCCAGCAGTTTAAGTAGGGTATACGGAGAAGACTACAATGAGCAGTTCTTC; CDR3: CASSLSRVYGEDYNEQFF
J: TRBJ2-1; D: TRBD2; V: TRBV6-1; size: many; DNA: TGTGCCAGCAGTTACGCGGCGGGAGGGAATGAGCAGTTCTTC; CDR3: CASSYAAGGNEQFF
J: TRBJ2-7; D: TRBD2; V: TRBV28; size: many; DNA: TGTGCCAGCAGGGTTAGCGGGAGGGTGAGGGAGCAGTACTTC; CDR3: CASRVSGRVREQYF
J: TRBJ2-7; D: NA; V: TRBV7-2; size: NA; DNA: TGTGCCAGCAGCTTACAGTGGTGGCCCCGGGATCCGACCTACGAGCAGTACTTC; CDR3: CASSLQWWPRDPTYEQYF
J: TRBJ2-7; D: NA; V: TRBV6-2/TRBV6-3; size: many; DNA: TGTGCCAGCAGTTGGGACGGGAACGAGCAGTACTTC; CDR3: CASSWDGNEQYF
J: TRBJ2-1; D: NA; V: TRBV19; size: NA; DNA: TGTGCCAGTAGTTTCGACAGGGGAGGGGAGCAGTTCTTC; CDR3: CASSFDRGGEQFF
J: TRBJ2-1; D: TRBD2; V: TRBV5-4; size: once; DNA: TGTGCCAGCAGCATACTGGGACTAGCGGACTCCTACAATGAGCAGTTCTTC; CDR3: CASSILGLADSYNEQFF
J: TRBJ2-3; D: NA; V: TRBV7-9; size: few; DNA: TGTGCCAGCAGCCTATATCCCAGGGGTTCAGATACGCAGTATTTT; CDR3: CASSLYPRGSDTQYF
J: TRBJ2-2; D: TRBD1; V: TRBV30; size: many; DNA: TGTGCCTGGGCCCGACAGGGGGCTCGGAGGGGCGGGGAGCTGTTTTTT; CDR3: CAWARQGARRGGELFF
J: TRBJ2-1; D: NA; V: TRBV19; size: NA; DNA: TGTGCCAGTAGTATTGTCGGAAGGGCCAATGAGCAGTTCTTC; CDR3: CASSIVGRANEQFF
J: TRBJ1-4; D: NA; V: TRBV20-1; size: few; DNA: NA; CDR3: CSASTSGIEKLFF
J: TRBJ2-7; D: TRBD2; V: TRBV6-5; size: many; DNA: TGTGCCAGCAGTTACAAAGCACTAGCGGGAGCCTACGAGCAGTACTTC; CDR3: CASSYKALAGAYEQYF
J: TRBJ2-7; D: TRBD2; V: TRBV4-3; size: few; DNA: TGCGCCAGCAGCCAAGATCGGGACTACCCCGAGTGGTACTTC; CDR3: CASSQDRDYPEWYF
J: TRBJ1-5; D: NA; V: TRBV4-2; size: many; DNA: TGTGCCAGCAGCCAAGATAGGGATCGGGACCAGCCCCAGCATTTT; CDR3: CASSQDRDRDQPQHF
J: TRBJ2-1; D: TRBD2; V: TRBV20-1; size: many; DNA: TGCAGTGCTAGCGGGGCTAGCGGCTACAATGAGCAGTTCTTC; CDR3: CSASGASGYNEQFF
J: TRBJ2-1; D: TRBD1; V: TRBV28; size: many; DNA: TGTGCCAGCAGGGTTCGAGGCGCTGTTGGGACAGGGGGATATGGGTCCTACAATGAGCAGTTCTTC; CDR3: CASRVRGAVGTGGYGSYNEQFF
J: TRBJ1-6; D: TRBD1; V: TRBV9; size: NA; DNA: TGTGCCAGCAGCGCGGGACAGAGCGCTAATTCACCCCTCCACTTT; CDR3: CASSAGQSANSPLHF
J: TRBJ2-1; D: NA; V: TRBV5-1; size: many; DNA: TGCGCCAGCAGCTTGAAGGGGGGGTATGAGCAGTTCTTC; CDR3: CASSLKGGYEQFF
J: TRBJ2-7; D: NA; V: TRBV20-1; size: many; DNA: TGCAGTGCTCCCAATGAACGATTCTACGAGCAGTACTTC; CDR3: CSAPNERFYEQYF
J: TRBJ1-5; D: NA; V: TRBV28; size: many; DNA: TGTGCCAGCAGTGTGGGACGGAGCAATCAGCCCCAGCATTTT; CDR3: CASSVGRSNQPQHF
J: TRBJ2-2; D: TRBD1; V: TRBV7-2; size: NA; DNA: TGTGCCAGCAGCCCACAGGGGACAGCGAACACCGGGGAGCTGTTTTTT; CDR3: CASSPQGTANTGELFF
J: TRBJ2-2; D: NA; V: TRBV20-1; size: many; DNA: TGCAGTGCTAGGGGGACTCACCAAACTACGAACACCGGGGAGCTGTTTTTT; CDR3: CSARGTHQTTNTGELFF
J: TRBJ1-1; D: NA; V: TRBV28; size: many; DNA: TGTGCCAGCGGTTTGGATTCCCTCTCTACTGAAGCTTTCTTT; CDR3: CASGLDSLSTEAFF
J: TRBJ2-1; D: NA; V: TRBV29-1; size: NA; DNA: TGCAGCGTTGGGTCGTTGCGCGATGAGCAGTTCTTC; CDR3: CSVGSLRDEQFF
J: TRBJ2-7; D: NA; V: TRBV4-2; size: many; DNA: TGTGCCAGCAGCCAAGTGGGAGGGGTTTGGACAGGAAGCTCCTACGAGCAGTACTTC; CDR3: CASSQVGGVWTGSSYEQYF
J: TRBJ2-7; D: TRBD1; V: TRBV28; size: many; DNA: TGTGCCAGCAGTTTACCTGGACAGGGGGGTTACGAGCAGTACTTC; CDR3: CASSLPGQGGYEQYF
J: TRBJ1-5; D: NA; V: TRBV20-1; size: many; DNA: TGCAGTGCTAGGCCCGAGGGGCAGCCCCAGCATTTT; CDR3: CSARPEGQPQHF
J: TRBJ2-3; D: TRBD2; V: TRBV5-1; size: few; DNA: TGCGCCAGCAGCTTGGGGGGACTAGCGTCCCCTAGAGATACGCAGTATTTT; CDR3: CASSLGGLASPRDTQYF
J: TRBJ2-7; D: TRBD1; V: TRBV20-1; size: many; DNA: TGCAGTGCTAGACAAGGGACAGGGCCCTACGAGCAGTACTTC; CDR3: CSARQGTGPYEQYF
J: TRBJ1-1; D: TRBD1; V: TRBV2; size: many; DNA: TGTGCCAGCACGGAAACCGGGACAGATAACACTGAAGCTTTCTTT; CDR3: CASTETGTDNTEAFF
J: TRBJ1-3; D: TRBD1; V: TRBV9; size: NA; DNA: TGTGCCAGCAGCGGCCGACAGGGGAACAGTGGAAACACCATATATTTT; CDR3: CASSGRQGNSGNTIYF
J: TRBJ1-1; D: NA; V: TRBV6-6; size: many; DNA: TGTGCCAGCAGTTACTCGTGGGACGGGAGTAACACTGAAGCTTTCTTT; CDR3: CASSYSWDGSNTEAFF
J: TRBJ2-2; D: NA; V: TRBV6-1; size: few; DNA: TGTGCCAGCAGTGACATTGAGGGCAGGGACACCGGGGAGCTGTTTTTT; CDR3: CASSDIEGRDTGELFF
J: TRBJ1-2; D: NA; V: TRBV9; size: few; DNA: TGTGCCAGCAGCCCCCGACGGACCTCTAACTATGGCTACACCTTC; CDR3: CASSPRRTSNYGYTF
J: TRBJ1-5; D: TRBD1; V: TRBV20-1; size: NA; DNA: TGCAGTGCTAGAGATATCAGGACAGGGGAACAGCCCCAGCATTTT; CDR3: CSARDIRTGEQPQHF
J: TRBJ2-3; D: NA; V: TRBV28; size: many; DNA: TGTGCCAGCAGTTCACAGTACGCAGATACGCAGTATTTT; CDR3: CASSSQYADTQYF
J: TRBJ2-3; D: TRBD2; V: TRBV20-1; size: NA; DNA: TGCAGTGCTAGAGGGCGTATCCGCTCTCCTGGGACTAGCGGGAGGGCCGCAGATACGCAGTATTTT; CDR3: CSARGRIRSPGTSGRAADTQYF
J: TRBJ2-3; D: NA; V: TRBV5-5; size: NA; DNA: TGTGCCAGCAGACCAAGGGGGGACCTCTTGTTCGGTACGCAGTATTTT; CDR3: CASRPRGDLLFGTQYF
J: TRBJ2-2; D: NA; V: TRBV6-2/TRBV6-3; size: many; DNA: TGTGCCAGCAGTTACCCGGGAGAGGCCACCGGGGAGCTGTTTTTT; CDR3: CASSYPGEATGELFF
J: TRBJ2-5; D: TRBD1; V: TRBV12-3/TRBV12-4; size: many; DNA: TGTGCCAGCACCCAAGGGACAGGGGGTGGAGAGACCCAGTACTTC; CDR3: CASTQGTGGGETQYF
J: TRBJ1-2; D: TRBD1; V: TRBV2; size: many; DNA: TGTGCCAGCAGTCCAAGCGTTGACAGGGTCGGTGGCTACACCTTC; CDR3: CASSPSVDRVGGYTF
J: TRBJ2-5; D: NA; V: TRBV5-5; size: NA; DNA: TGTGCCAGCAGCGACACGCTTTTTAATGCTGAGACCCAGTACTTC; CDR3: CASSDTLFNAETQYF
J: TRBJ2-7; D: TRBD2; V: TRBV4-3; size: NA; DNA: TGCGCCAGCAGCCAAGATAATGTAGCGGGAGCCCGCTACGAGCAGTACTTC; CDR3: CASSQDNVAGARYEQYF
J: TRBJ1-2; D: NA; V: TRBV7-9; size: many; DNA: TGTGCCAGCAGCCTAACGACCGGGGAACAAGGGGGCTACACCTTC; CDR3: CASSLTTGEQGGYTF
J: TRBJ1-2; D: NA; V: TRBV12-3/TRBV12-4; size: NA; DNA: TGTGCCAGCAGTCCCCGGGGGGGCGAGGTCTATGGCTACACCTTC; CDR3: CASSPRGGEVYGYTF
J: TRBJ2-3; D: NA; V: TRBV27; size: many; DNA: TGTGCCAGCGCCCGAGCGGGCACAGATACGCAGTATTTT; CDR3: CASARAGTDTQYF